This T cell receptor beta chain was retrieved from a study of cytomegalovirus exposure and HLA in healthy donors. Study findings and constraints: Most observed TCR sequences were rare, whereas some public TCRs were detected in many donors. Overall, roughly 160 TCR beta chains were annotated as cytomegalovirus-associated. In vitro assays verified that a few CMV-associated chains recognized CMV antigens specifically.

Produced via immunoSEQ multiplex PCR; TCRdb's table is partial and in-frame only. This sample has 150,000 to 200,000 clones, with less than 90% found just once. As regards this clone: What it recognizes is unknown.

The CDR3 covers 11 residues. Germline V gene data show CDR1 as SEHNR and CDR2 as FQNEAQ (reference sequence). Trimming removed 3 bases from V and 8 bases from J, with 4 bases in between. The TCR was taken from a man under 40 in good health and CMV-seropositive. This chain connects TRBV7-9 to TRBJ2-2; no definite D call. Sequencing was done on a sample of PBMCs. CDR3 nucleotides: TGTGCCAGCAGCTTTCTTGGGGAGCTGTTTTTT. Amino acids: CASSFLGELFF.